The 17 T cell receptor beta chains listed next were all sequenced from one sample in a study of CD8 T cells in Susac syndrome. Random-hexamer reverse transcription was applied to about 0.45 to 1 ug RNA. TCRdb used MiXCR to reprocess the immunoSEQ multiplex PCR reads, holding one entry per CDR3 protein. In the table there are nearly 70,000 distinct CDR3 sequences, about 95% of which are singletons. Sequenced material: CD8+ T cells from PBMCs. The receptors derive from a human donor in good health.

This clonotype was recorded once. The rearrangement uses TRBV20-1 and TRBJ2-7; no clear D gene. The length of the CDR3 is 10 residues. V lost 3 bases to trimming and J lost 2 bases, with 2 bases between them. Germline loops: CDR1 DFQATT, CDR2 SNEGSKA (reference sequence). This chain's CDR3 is CSASAYEQYF. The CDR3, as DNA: TGCAGTGCTAGCGCCTACGAGCAGTACTTC.

The CDR3 nucleotides read TGTGCCACCAGCAGAGATCGGGGAGCAAATCAGCCCCAGCATTTT. This gives the protein CATSRDRGANQPQHF. J is TRBJ1-5 and V is TRBV15, with D uncertain. The CDR3 runs 15 residues. Trimming cost V 0 bases and J 4 bases, with 10 bases left between them. CDR1 LNHNV and CDR2 YYDKDF come from the germline V gene (reference sequence).

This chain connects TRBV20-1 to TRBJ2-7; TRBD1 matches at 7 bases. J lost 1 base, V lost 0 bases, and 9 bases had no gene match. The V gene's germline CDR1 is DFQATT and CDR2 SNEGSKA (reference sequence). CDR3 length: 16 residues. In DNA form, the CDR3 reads TGCAGTGCTAGAGACCCCCGGGACAGCCTATCCTACGAGCAGTACTTC. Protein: CSARDPRDSLSYEQYF.

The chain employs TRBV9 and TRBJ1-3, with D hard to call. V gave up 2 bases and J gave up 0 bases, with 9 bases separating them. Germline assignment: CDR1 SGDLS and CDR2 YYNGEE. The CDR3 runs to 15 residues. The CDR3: CASSVYGSSGNTIYF. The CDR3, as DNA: TGTGCCAGCAGCGTGTATGGGTCCTCTGGAAACACCATATATTTT.

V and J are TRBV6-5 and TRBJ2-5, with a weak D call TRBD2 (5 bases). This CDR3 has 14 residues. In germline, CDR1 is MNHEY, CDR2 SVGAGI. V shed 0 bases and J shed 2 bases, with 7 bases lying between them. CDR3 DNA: TGTGCCAGCAGTTACTCGACGGGGCAAGAGACCCAGTACTTC. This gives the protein CASSYSTGQETQYF.

The CDR3 nucleotides read TGTGCCAGCAGCCAATCCGGGTTGAACACTGAAGCTTTCTTT. It is translated as CASSQSGLNTEAFF. The chain uses TRBV7-3 and TRBJ1-1; D is uncertain. Germline CDR1 and CDR2: SGHTA and FQGTGA. V was shortened by 5 bases and J by 0 bases, with 10 bases between the two germline ends. The CDR3 is 14 residues long.

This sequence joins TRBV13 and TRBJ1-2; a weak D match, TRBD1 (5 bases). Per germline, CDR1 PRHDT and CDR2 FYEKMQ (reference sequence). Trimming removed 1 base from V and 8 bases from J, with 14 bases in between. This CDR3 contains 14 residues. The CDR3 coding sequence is TGTGCCAGCAGCTTAGCCTCCATTCGACAGGGCTACACCTTC. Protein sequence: CASSLASIRQGYTF.

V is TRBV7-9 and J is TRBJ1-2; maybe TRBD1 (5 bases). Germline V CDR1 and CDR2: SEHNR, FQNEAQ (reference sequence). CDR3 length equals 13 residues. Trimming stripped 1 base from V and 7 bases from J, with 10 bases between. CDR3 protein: CASSLGAGFGYTF. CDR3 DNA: TGTGCCAGCAGCTTAGGAGCAGGGTTTGGCTACACCTTC.

The CDR3 bases are TGCGCCAGCAGCCAAGATCGAACAGATACGCAGTATTTT. Amino acid sequence: CASSQDRTDTQYF. V and J are TRBV4-3 and TRBJ2-3; the D is unclear. This CDR3 comprises 13 residues. Trimming removed 0 bases at V and 3 bases at J, with 4 bases between. Germline assignment: CDR1 LGHNA and CDR2 YSLEER.

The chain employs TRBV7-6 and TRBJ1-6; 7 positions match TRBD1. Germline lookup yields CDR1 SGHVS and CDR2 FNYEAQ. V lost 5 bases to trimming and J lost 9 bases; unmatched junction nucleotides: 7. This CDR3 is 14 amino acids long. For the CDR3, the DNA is TGTGCCAGCAGCGAGAGGGGGACAGTTTCACCCCTCCACTTT. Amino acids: CASSERGTVSPLHF.

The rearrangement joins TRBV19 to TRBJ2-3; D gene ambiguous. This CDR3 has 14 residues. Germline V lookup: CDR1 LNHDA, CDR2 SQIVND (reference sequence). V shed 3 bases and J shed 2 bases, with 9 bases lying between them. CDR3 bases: TGTGCCAGTAGTATCGCTCTCCTCACAGATACGCAGTATTTT. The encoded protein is CASSIALLTDTQYF.

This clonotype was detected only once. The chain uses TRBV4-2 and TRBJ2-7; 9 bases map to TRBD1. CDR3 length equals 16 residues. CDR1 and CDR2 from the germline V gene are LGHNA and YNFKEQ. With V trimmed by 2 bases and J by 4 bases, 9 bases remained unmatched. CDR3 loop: CASSQLPRDRVYEQYF. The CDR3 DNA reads TGTGCCAGCAGCCAACTCCCCCGGGACAGGGTATACGAGCAGTACTTC.

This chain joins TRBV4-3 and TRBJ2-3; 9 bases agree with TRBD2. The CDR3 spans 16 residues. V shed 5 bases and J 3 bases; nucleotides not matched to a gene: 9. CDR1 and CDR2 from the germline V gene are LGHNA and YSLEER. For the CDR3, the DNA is TGCGCCAGCAGCTCGGGGCTAGCGGGGTTGACAGATACGCAGTATTTT. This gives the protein CASSSGLAGLTDTQYF.

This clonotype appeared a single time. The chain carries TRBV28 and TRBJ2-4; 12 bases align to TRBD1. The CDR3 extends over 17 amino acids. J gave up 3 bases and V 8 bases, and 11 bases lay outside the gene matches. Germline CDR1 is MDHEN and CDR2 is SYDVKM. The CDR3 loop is CASRGTGGMGFKNIQYF. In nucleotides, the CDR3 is TGTGCCAGCCGCGGGACAGGGGGCATGGGATTCAAAAACATTCAGTACTTC.

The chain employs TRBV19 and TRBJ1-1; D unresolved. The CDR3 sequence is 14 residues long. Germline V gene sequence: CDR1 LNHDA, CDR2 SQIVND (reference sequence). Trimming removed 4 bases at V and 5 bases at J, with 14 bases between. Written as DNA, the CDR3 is TGTGCCAGTAGTAAGACACCTGGAATGACTGAAGCTTTCTTT. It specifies CASSKTPGMTEAFF.

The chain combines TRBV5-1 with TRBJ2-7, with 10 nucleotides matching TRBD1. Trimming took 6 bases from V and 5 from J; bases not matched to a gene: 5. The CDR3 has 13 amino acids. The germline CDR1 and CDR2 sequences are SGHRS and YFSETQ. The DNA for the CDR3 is TGCGCCAGCACCAACGGACAGGGGGACGAGCAGTACTTC. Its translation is CASTNGQGDEQYF.

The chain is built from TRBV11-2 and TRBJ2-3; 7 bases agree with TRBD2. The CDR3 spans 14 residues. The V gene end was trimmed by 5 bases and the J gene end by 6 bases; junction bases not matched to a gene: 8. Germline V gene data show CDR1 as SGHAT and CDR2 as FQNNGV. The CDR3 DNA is TGTGCCAGCAGCCCCTCGACTAGCAGTGATACGCAGTATTTT. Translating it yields CASSPSTSSDTQYF. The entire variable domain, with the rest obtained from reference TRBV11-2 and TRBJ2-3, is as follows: EAGVAQSPRYKIIEKRQSVAFWCNPISGHATLYWYQQILGQGPKLLIQFQNNGVVDDSQLPKDRFSAERLKGVDSTLKIQPAKLEDSAVYLCASSPSTSSDTQYFGPGTRLTVL.